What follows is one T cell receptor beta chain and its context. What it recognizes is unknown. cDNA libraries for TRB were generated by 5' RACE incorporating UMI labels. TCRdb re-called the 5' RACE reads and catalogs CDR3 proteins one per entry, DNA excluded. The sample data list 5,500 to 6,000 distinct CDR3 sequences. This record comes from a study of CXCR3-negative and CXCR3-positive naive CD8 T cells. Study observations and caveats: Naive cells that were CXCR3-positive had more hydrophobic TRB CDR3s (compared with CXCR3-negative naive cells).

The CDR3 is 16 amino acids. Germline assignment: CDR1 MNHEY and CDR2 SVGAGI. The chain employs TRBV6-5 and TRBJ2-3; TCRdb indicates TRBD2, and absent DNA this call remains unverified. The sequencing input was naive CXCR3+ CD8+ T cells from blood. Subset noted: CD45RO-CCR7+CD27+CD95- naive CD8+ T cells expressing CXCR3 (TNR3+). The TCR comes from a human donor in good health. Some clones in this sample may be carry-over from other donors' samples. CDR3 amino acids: CASSQGGGRRADTQYF.